This T cell receptor beta chain was captured by sequencing in a study of blood T cell repertoires in COVID-19. Study details: Some COVID-19 samples were acute and others convalescent; all came from the United States, Italy and Spain.

Some clones are missing from TCRdb's copy, which holds only in-frame ones; the method was immunoSEQ multiplex PCR. The table has 40,000 to 55,000 clones, 75% to 85% seen once; the top ten hold 13% to 15%. Germline CDR1 is MNHNY and CDR2 is SVGAGI (reference sequence). The CDR3 spans 12 residues. The V end lost 5 bases, the J end lost 3 bases, and 8 bases lay between the germline ends. This TCR came from a human donor with acute or convalescent COVID-19. The donor label of this sample is uncertain. Sequencing input: peripheral blood. V usage is TRBV6-6 and J usage is TRBJ2-7; D not certain. CDR3 in amino acids: CASSPDIYEQYF. The CDR3 DNA reads as TGTGCCAGCAGTCCCGACATCTACGAGCAGTACTTC.